A single sample gave rise to the 24 T cell receptor beta chains below, sequenced in a study of regulatory T cells in long-lasting Graves disease. Time point denoted: newly diagnosed GD, antithyroid drugs for less than 3 months. Extracted PBMC RNA gave rise to the TCR library. Construction of the TCR beta libraries employed iRepertoire HTBI primers in conjunction with Arm-PCR of CDR3 regions. TCRdb redid the calling of the multiplex PCR reads with MiXCR, one entry per CDR3 protein. In the table there are around 250,000 distinct CDR3 sequences, around 20% of which are singletons. The sequences come from peripheral blood mononuclear cells (PBMCs), collected at new diagnosis, from a patient treated with antithyroid drugs. All receptors come from a female donor with Graves disease.

This clonotype was picked up many times. The J gene is TRBJ1-1, the V gene TRBV11-2, with 10 bases aligning to TRBD1. J was trimmed by 5 bases and V by 0 bases; bases with no gene match: 9. CDR1 is SGHAT and CDR2 is FQNNGV in the germline V gene. The CDR3 totals 17 residues. The CDR3 sequence is CASSLDGVGQGKTEAFF. For the CDR3, the DNA is TGTGCCAGCAGCTTAGATGGGGTGGGACAGGGGAAGACTGAAGCTTTCTTT.

This clonotype showed up many times. This chain uses TRBV14 with TRBJ1-2; weak D call: TRBD1 (6 bases). The V end was cut by 8 bases, the J end by 4 bases, with 11 bases between. Germline CDR1 reads SGHDN; CDR2 reads FVKESK. The CDR3 totals 12 residues. The CDR3 region has the DNA TGTGCCAGCGGACAGTCAGCCTATGGCTACACCTTC. Residues: CASGQSAYGYTF.

This clonotype was observed many times. The chain joins TRBV29-1 to TRBJ1-1; tentatively, D is TRBD1 (5 bases). This CDR3 contains 13 residues. Germline-derived CDR1 and CDR2 are SQVTM and ANQGSEA. The V and J ends lost 5 bases and 1 base respectively, with 11 bases between them. CDR3 coding DNA: TGCAGCGTTAGTGAGGGGCGGAACACTGAAGCTTTCTTT. Translation: CSVSEGRNTEAFF.

V and J are TRBV7-2 and TRBJ2-7; 10 bases map to TRBD1. The CDR3 consists of 15 residues. Trimming removed 2 bases from V and 7 bases from J; junction bases left unmatched: 8. Germline values: CDR1 SGHTA, CDR2 FQGNSA. CDR3 coding DNA: TGTGCCAGCAGCTTAAACCGACAGGGGGCCGGGGAGCAGTACTTC. Translating it yields CASSLNRQGAGEQYF.

This clonotype appeared many times. The CDR3 loop reads CASSFSGADTQYF. The DNA of the CDR3 is TGTGCCAGCAGCTTCAGCGGGGCAGATACGCAGTATTTT. The rearrangement joins TRBV11-3 to TRBJ2-3; 7 bases are a match to TRBD2. V lost 3 bases to trimming and J lost 4 bases; unmatched junction nucleotides: 1. In germline, CDR1 is SGHNT, CDR2 YENEEA. The CDR3 spans 13 residues.

CDR3 DNA: TGCAGTGCTAGAGATAGGCTAGCGGGAGCGTCTTTCCAGTTCTTC. Encoded protein: CSARDRLAGASFQFF. The chain is built from TRBV20-1 and TRBJ2-1; 10 bases line up with TRBD2. In germline, CDR1 is DFQATT, CDR2 SNEGSKA (reference sequence). The CDR3 has 15 residues. V was clipped by 0 bases and J by 13 bases; unmatched bases: 12.

V is TRBV7-2 and J is TRBJ2-1, with 8 bases aligning to TRBD2. The CDR3 sequence is 14 residues long. J lost 9 bases, V lost 3 bases, and 7 bases had no gene match. Germline V gives CDR1 SGHTA, CDR2 FQGNSA. CDR3 protein: CASSLYGGGGEQFF. CDR3 nucleotides: TGTGCCAGCAGCTTGTACGGGGGGGGAGGTGAGCAGTTCTTC.

This clonotype was counted ten times or more. The rearrangement links TRBV7-9 to TRBJ2-5; possibly TRBD1 for D (6 bases). This CDR3 region has 13 residues. Trimming left V 1 base short and J 4 bases short, with 7 bases between. Germline CDR1 is SEHNR and CDR2 is FQNEAQ (reference sequence). This CDR3 is CASSLGRGETQYF. The CDR3, as DNA: TGTGCCAGCAGCTTAGGCAGGGGAGAGACCCAGTACTTC.

This clonotype was found many times. The chain is built from TRBV4-1 and TRBJ1-2; D is unresolved. The CDR3 sequence is 12 residues long. Per the germline V gene, CDR1 is MGHRA and CDR2 is YSYEKL. V was trimmed by 2 bases and J by 8 bases, leaving 9 bases between them. The CDR3 here is CASSQFGVGYTF. The CDR3 region has the DNA TGCGCCAGCAGCCAATTTGGGGTCGGCTACACCTTC.

This clonotype was counted many times. The V call is TRBV18, the J call TRBJ1-2; 7 nucleotides agree with TRBD1. This CDR3 contains 15 residues. Germline assignment: CDR1 KGHSH and CDR2 LQKENI. V gave up 3 bases and J gave up 3 bases; unmatched junction bases: 7. CDR3 loop: CASSPPTDRDYGYTF. As DNA, the CDR3 is TGTGCCAGCTCACCCCCGACTGACAGGGACTATGGCTACACCTTC.

The chain couples TRBV6-2 or TRBV6-3 to TRBJ2-5; TRBD1 might be the D (5 bases). Trimming cost V 6 bases and J 5 bases, with 16 bases left between them. Germline assignment: CDR1 MNHEY and CDR2 SVGEGT. There are 14 residues in the CDR3. The CDR3: CASSQFQGRETQYF. The CDR3 bases are TGTGCCAGCAGCCAGTTTCAGGGAAGGGAGACCCAGTACTTC.

The rearrangement uses TRBV19 and TRBJ2-2; TRBD1 aligns across 7 bases. V lost 2 bases and J lost 7; bases outside the gene matches: 13. Germline CDR1 is LNHDA and CDR2 is SQIVND (reference sequence). The CDR3 spans 17 residues. The CDR3 spells CASSIQPDRLGFGELFF. DNA of the CDR3: TGTGCCAGTAGTATACAGCCGGACAGGCTGGGGTTCGGGGAGCTGTTTTTT.

This clonotype showed up many times. This chain uses TRBV7-8 with TRBJ2-7, with D uncertain. This CDR3 is 14 amino acids long. CDR1 is SGHVS, CDR2 FQNEAQ, per germline. V was cut by 0 bases and J by 6 bases, with 12 bases left in between. This CDR3 is CASSLARNVVEQYF. In DNA, the CDR3 is TGTGCCAGCAGCTTAGCCAGGAATGTCGTCGAGCAGTACTTC.

The table lists this clonotype with many counts. The rearrangement links TRBV2 to TRBJ2-3; a possible D gene is TRBD2 (5 bases). The CDR3 runs 15 residues. V was pared by 1 base and J by 8 bases, with 16 bases between. Germline CDR1 SNHLY, CDR2 FYNNEI. Written as DNA, the CDR3 is TGTGCCAGCAGTGAAGGGCGTCGTGGGAGCCCTACGCAGTATTTT. It codes for CASSEGRRGSPTQYF.

Many counts were recorded for this clonotype. The chain carries TRBV2 and TRBJ1-1; D call uncertain. Trimming stripped 6 bases from V and 6 bases from J, with 14 bases between. Per germline, CDR1 SNHLY and CDR2 FYNNEI. This CDR3 comprises 13 residues. CDR3 nucleotides: TGTGCCAGCAGGAAAGACCTAGGCGCTGAAGCTTTCTTT. Amino acid sequence: CASRKDLGAEAFF.

The chain is built from TRBV20-1 and TRBJ2-4, with TRBD1 identical over 8 bases. The CDR3 spans 12 residues. V shed 5 bases, J shed 7 bases, and the junction held 4 bases outside the gene matches. CDR1 is DFQATT, CDR2 SNEGSKA, per germline (reference sequence). CDR3 amino acids: CSASGGQNIQYF. The CDR3 DNA follows: TGCAGTGCTTCAGGGGGCCAGAACATTCAGTACTTC.

V gene TRBV4-3 combines with J gene TRBJ2-7; D possibly uses TRBD1 or TRBD2 (6 bases each). Per the germline V gene, CDR1 is LGHNA and CDR2 is YSLEER. V gave up 1 base and J gave up 3 bases, with 16 bases separating them. This CDR3 region has 16 residues. As DNA, the CDR3 is TGCGCCAGCAGCCAAGGGGAGACAGGAGGGCTCTACGAGCAGTACTTC. It translates to CASSQGETGGLYEQYF.

For this clonotype: Given a much more abundant clone one base away, this may be a read error. The V call is TRBV27, the J call TRBJ1-5; D gene uncertain. V dropped 2 bases and J dropped 4 bases, with 6 bases sitting between them. Germline V CDR1 and CDR2: MNHEY, SMNVEV (reference sequence). The CDR3 is 13 amino acids. CDR3 in amino acids: CASSLLLNQPQHF. The CDR3 DNA reads TGTGCCAGCAGTTTACTCCTAAATCAGCCCCAGCATTTT.

This clonotype occurred many times. This rearrangement joins TRBV10-3 to TRBJ2-5; TRBD2 aligns across 8 bases. The CDR3 consists of 13 residues. Germline CDR1 reads ENHRY; CDR2 reads SYGVKD. V gave up 10 bases and J gave up 4 bases; unmatched junction bases: 8. The CDR3 here is CATQTSGLETQYF. CDR3 nucleotides: TGTGCCACTCAAACTAGCGGACTAGAGACCCAGTACTTC.

Many counts were recorded for this clonotype. The chain uses TRBV6-2 or TRBV6-3 and TRBJ1-5, with D possibly matching TRBD1 (5 bases). The CDR3 has 17 amino acids. Trimming pared 9 bases from V and 0 bases from J, leaving 21 bases between. CDR1 and CDR2 from the germline V gene are MNHEY and SVGEGT. The CDR3 region is CASRGPGGAYSNQPQHF. The CDR3 DNA follows: TGTGCCAGTCGGGGCCCGGGGGGTGCGTATAGCAATCAGCCCCAGCATTTT.

Ten or more counts support this clonotype. This chain uses TRBV11-3 with TRBJ1-3; D possibly corresponds to TRBD1 (6 bases). The CDR3 sequence is 15 residues long. The V and J ends lost 6 bases and 2 bases respectively, with 14 bases between them. CDR1 and CDR2 (germline): SGHNT, YENEEA. For the CDR3, the DNA is TGTGCCAGCAGTTTACAGGGATTAACTGGAAACACCATATATTTT. It yields the protein CASSLQGLTGNTIYF.

In the case of this clonotype: A much larger clonotype is one base distant, so this may be a read error. The chain links TRBV6-1 to TRBJ1-1; D uncertain. Per the germline V gene, CDR1 is MNHNS and CDR2 is SASEGT. CDR3 length: 13 amino acids. CDR3 amino acids: CAGRSTQNTEAFF. The DNA of the CDR3 is TGTGCCGGCAGATCAACACAAAACACTGAAGCTTTCTTT.

This clonotype showed up many times. This CDR3 is CASSDPGDYGYTF. DNA for the CDR3: TGTGCCAGCAGCGACCCAGGGGACTATGGCTACACCTTC. The V gene is TRBV7-9, the J gene TRBJ1-2; D is perhaps TRBD1 (6 bases). The germline V gene has CDR1 SEHNR and CDR2 FQNEAQ (reference sequence). The CDR3 consists of 13 residues. Trimming shortened V by 5 bases and J by 3 bases, and 10 bases separated the two germline ends.

This clonotype was picked up many times. The rearrangement links TRBV18 to TRBJ1-1; D is unresolved. Between the trimmed V and J ends, which lost 0 bases and 1 base, there was a span of 12 bases. This CDR3 is 16 amino acids long. Germline lookup yields CDR1 KGHSH and CDR2 LQKENI. This chain's CDR3 is CASSPPIGLSNTEAFF. The CDR3 coding sequence is TGTGCCAGCTCACCACCCATCGGGTTATCGAACACTGAAGCTTTCTTT. Full variable domain (missing parts from reference TRBV18 and TRBJ1-1): NAGVMQNPRHLVRRRGQEARLRCSPMKGHSHVYWYRQLPEEGLKFMVYLQKENIIDESGMPKERFSAEFPKEGPSILRIQQVVRGDSAAYFCASSPPIGLSNTEAFFGQGTRLTVV.